This T cell receptor (beta chain) was identified in a study of blood T cells in healthy people across ages. This clonotype was picked up a small number of times. The antigen remains undetermined. Whole-study results and caveats: Aged donors had fewer naive CD4+ cells and lower diversity than long-lived donors. The study found TCR beta diversity correlated strongly with naive T cell percentage.

The CDR3 length is 16 residues. V was cut by 0 bases and J by 3 bases, with 14 bases left in between. Germline V gene sequence: CDR1 LGHDT, CDR2 YNNKEL (reference sequence). A sample-barcoded 5' primer and a J-beta primer mix were used in a second PCR of about 7 to 11 cycles. Each cDNA molecule was tagged by a template-switch adaptor that had 12 random nucleotides. TCRdb reanalysed the 5' RACE reads using MiXCR and keeps one entry per CDR3 protein. The table lists roughly 830,000 distinct CDR3 sequences, 62% of them singletons, with around a quarter in the top ten. The amount of total RNA extracted per sample was at least 5 micrograms.

The sequenced material came from blood. This chain links TRBV3-1 with TRBJ1-1; no reliable D call. The receptor was isolated from a man younger than 45 in good health. The CDR3 DNA is TGTGCCAGCAGCCAAGATCCCCCGGGTCGGGACACTGAAGCTTTCTTT. It yields the protein CASSQDPPGRDTEAFF.